Listed here are 4 T cell receptor beta chains from one sample, sequenced in a study of CD8+ T cells in alopecia areata. Sequencing templates came from extracted RNA that was reverse transcribed into cDNA. Assay: immunoSEQ multiplex PCR; the TCRdb copy retains only in-frame clones and omits some. The sample contains over 110,000 clones, 40% to 55% of which appear only once. This specimen consisted of CD4+ T cells sorted from blood, obtained at week 0. All receptors derive from a human donor with alopecia areata.

This chain connects TRBV29-1 to TRBJ2-1, with 7 bases matching TRBD2. Trimming removed 8 bases from V and 0 bases from J; junction bases left unmatched: 10. CDR1 SQVTM and CDR2 ANQGSEA come from the germline V gene. CDR3 length: 15 residues. The CDR3 here is CSLIRGGSSYNEQFF. In DNA, the CDR3 is TGCAGCCTCATACGGGGCGGGAGCTCCTACAATGAGCAGTTCTTC.

The chain couples TRBV2 to TRBJ2-1, with 7 bases that match TRBD2. V trimming: 6 bases; J trimming: 5 bases; junction bases outside the gene matches: 10. Germline CDR1 is SNHLY and CDR2 is FYNNEI. The CDR3 is made up of 15 amino acids. DNA of the CDR3: TGTGCCAGCAGCCCTCTAGGACTAGTAGACAATGAGCAGTTCTTC. The encoded protein is CASSPLGLVDNEQFF.

The chain recombines TRBV11-2 with TRBJ2-7; D unclear. CDR1 is SGHAT, CDR2 FQNNGV, per germline. V shed 2 bases and J shed 5 bases, with 4 bases lying between them. The CDR3 loop spans 11 amino acids. The DNA for the CDR3 is TGTGCCAGCAGCTTAACGGACGAGCAGTACTTC. This gives the protein CASSLTDEQYF.

The chain links TRBV4-3 to TRBJ2-1; D is perhaps TRBD2 (6 bases). Germline CDR1 and CDR2: LGHNA and YSLEER. The CDR3 sequence is 14 residues long. V lost 0 bases to trimming and J lost 9 bases, with 12 bases between them. The DNA of the CDR3 is TGCGCCAGCAGCCAAGACTTTCGGGAGCGTGAGCAGTTCTTC. Translating gives CASSQDFREREQFF.